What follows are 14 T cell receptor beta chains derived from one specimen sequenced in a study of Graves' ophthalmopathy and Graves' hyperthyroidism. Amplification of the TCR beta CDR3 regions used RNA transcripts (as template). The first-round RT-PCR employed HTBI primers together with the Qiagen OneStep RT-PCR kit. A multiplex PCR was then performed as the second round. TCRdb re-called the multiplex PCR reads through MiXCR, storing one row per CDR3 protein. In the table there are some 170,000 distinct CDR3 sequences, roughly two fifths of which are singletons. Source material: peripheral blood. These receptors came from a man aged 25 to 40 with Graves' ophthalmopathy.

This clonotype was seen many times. Here the CDR3 DNA reads TGTGCCAGCAGCGAAAGGCCAGACAGTTATGGCTACACCTTC. Encoded protein: CASSERPDSYGYTF. The rearrangement links TRBV12-3 or TRBV12-4 to TRBJ1-2; the D gene is possibly TRBD1 (5 bases). The CDR3 is made up of 14 amino acids. Trimming cost V 6 bases and J 5 bases, with 16 bases left between them.

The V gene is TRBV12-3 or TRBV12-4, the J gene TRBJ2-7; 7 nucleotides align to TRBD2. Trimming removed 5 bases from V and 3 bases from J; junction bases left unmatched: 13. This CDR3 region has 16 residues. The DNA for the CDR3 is TGTGCCAGCAGTCCCCGACTAGCCTATAGCAACTACGAGCAGTACTTC. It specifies CASSPRLAYSNYEQYF.

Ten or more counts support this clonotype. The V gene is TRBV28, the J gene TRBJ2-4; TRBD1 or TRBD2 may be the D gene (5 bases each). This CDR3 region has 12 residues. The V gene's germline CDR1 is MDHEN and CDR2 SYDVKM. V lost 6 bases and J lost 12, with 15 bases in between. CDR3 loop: CASSALKGRQYF. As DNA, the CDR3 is TGTGCCAGCAGCGCCCTCAAGGGACGTCAGTACTTC.

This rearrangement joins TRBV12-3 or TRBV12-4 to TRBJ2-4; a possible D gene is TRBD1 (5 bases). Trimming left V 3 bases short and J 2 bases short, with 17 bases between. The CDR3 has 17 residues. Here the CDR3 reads CASSFGGASPSKNIQYF. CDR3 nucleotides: TGTGCCAGCAGTTTCGGTGGGGCCTCCCCATCCAAAAACATTCAGTACTTC.

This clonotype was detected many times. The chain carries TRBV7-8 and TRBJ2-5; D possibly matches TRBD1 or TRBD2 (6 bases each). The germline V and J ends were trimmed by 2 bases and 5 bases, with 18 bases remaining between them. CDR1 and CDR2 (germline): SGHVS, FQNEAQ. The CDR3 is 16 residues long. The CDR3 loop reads CASSLSVGGYGETQYF. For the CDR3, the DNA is TGTGCCAGCAGCTTATCTGTCGGGGGCTATGGGGAGACCCAGTACTTC.

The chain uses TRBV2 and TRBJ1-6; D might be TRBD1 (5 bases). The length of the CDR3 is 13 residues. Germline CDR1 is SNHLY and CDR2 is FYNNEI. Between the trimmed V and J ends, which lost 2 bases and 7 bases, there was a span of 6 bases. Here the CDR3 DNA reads TGTGCCAGCAGTGAATGGACAAATTCACCCCTCCACTTT. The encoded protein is CASSEWTNSPLHF.

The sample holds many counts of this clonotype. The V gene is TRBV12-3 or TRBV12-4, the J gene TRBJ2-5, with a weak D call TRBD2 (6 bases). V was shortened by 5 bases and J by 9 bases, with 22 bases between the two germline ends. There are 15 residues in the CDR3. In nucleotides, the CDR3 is TGTGCCAGCAGTATTGGGACTGTCCCCAAGAAGGCCCAGTACTTC. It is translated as CASSIGTVPKKAQYF.

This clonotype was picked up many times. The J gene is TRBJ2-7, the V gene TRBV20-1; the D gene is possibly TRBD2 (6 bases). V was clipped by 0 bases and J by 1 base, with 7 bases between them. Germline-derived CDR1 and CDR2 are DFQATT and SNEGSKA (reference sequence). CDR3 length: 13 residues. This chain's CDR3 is CSARELASYEQYF. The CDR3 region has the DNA TGCAGTGCTAGAGAACTAGCATCCTACGAGCAGTACTTC.

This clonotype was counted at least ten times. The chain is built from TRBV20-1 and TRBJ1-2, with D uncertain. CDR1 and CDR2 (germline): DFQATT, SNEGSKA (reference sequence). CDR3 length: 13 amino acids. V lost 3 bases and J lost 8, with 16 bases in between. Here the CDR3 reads CSASLSGVGGYTF. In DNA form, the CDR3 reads TGCAGTGCTAGCCTCTCCGGGGTAGGGGGCTACACCTTC.

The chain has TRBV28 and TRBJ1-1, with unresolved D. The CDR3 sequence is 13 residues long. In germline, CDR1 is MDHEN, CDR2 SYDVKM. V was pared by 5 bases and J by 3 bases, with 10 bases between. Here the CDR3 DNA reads TGTGCCAGCAGTACAACACTCTACACTGAAGCTTTCTTT. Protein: CASSTTLYTEAFF.

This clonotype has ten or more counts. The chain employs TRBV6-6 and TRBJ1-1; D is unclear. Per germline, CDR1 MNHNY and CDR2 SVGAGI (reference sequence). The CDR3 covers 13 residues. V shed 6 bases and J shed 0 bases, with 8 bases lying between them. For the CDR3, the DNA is TGTGCCAGCAGACAATCCCTGAACACTGAAGCTTTCTTT. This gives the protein CASRQSLNTEAFF.

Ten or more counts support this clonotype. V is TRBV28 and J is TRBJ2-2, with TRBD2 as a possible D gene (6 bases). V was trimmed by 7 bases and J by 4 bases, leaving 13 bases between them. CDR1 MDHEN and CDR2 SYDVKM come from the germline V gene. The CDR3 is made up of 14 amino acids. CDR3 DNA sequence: TGTGCCAGCATTGCTAGCGTGCGCACCGGGGAGCTGTTTTTT. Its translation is CASIASVRTGELFF.

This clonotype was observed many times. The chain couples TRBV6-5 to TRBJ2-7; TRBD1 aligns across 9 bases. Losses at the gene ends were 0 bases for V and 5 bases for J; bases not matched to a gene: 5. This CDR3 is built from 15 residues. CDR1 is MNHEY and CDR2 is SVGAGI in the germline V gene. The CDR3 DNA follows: TGTGCCAGCAGTTACTCACAGGGGGCGCGCAACGAGCAGTACTTC. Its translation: CASSYSQGARNEQYF.

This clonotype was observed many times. The CDR3 nucleotides read TGTGCCAGCAGACCCCCCCCGGGTATCACCGGGGAGCTGTTTTTT. Its translation is CASRPPPGITGELFF. V usage is TRBV12-3 or TRBV12-4 and J usage is TRBJ2-2, with unresolved D. This CDR3 spans 15 amino acids. Trimming left V 6 bases short and J 4 bases short, with 15 bases between.